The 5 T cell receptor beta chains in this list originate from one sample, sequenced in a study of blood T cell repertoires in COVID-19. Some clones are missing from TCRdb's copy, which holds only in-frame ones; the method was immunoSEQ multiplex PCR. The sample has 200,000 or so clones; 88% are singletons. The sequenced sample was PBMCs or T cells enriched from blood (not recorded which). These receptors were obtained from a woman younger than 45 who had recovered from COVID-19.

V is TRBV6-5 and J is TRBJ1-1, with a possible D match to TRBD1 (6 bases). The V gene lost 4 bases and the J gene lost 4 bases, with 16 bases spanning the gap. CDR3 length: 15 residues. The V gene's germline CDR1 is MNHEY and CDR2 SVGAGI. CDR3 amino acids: CASSSDPGGGTEAFF. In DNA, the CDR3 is TGTGCCAGCAGTTCCGACCCGGGGGGCGGCACTGAAGCTTTCTTT.

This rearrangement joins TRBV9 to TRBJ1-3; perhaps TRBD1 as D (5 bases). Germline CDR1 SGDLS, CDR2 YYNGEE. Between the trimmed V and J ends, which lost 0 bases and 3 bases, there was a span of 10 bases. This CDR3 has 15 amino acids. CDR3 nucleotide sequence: TGTGCCAGCAGCGTAGGGGGGGAGTATGGAAACACCATATATTTT. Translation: CASSVGGEYGNTIYF.

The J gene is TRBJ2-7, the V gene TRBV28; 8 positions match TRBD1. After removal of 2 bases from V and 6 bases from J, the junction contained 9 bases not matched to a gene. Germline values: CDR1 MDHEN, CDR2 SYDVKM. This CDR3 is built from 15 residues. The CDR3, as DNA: TGTGCCAGCAGTTTACCCCGCGCAGGGGGCTCCGAGCAGTACTTC. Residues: CASSLPRAGGSEQYF.

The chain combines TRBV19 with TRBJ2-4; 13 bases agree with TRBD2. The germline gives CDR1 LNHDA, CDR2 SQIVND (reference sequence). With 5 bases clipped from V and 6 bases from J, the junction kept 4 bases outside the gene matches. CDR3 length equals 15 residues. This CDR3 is CASSSGLAGVNIQYF. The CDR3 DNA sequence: TGTGCCAGTAGTTCAGGACTAGCGGGAGTAAACATTCAGTACTTC. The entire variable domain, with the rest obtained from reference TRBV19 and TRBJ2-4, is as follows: DGGITQSPKYLFRKEGQNVTLSCEQNLNHDAMYWYRQDPGQGLRLIYYSQIVNDFQKGDIAEGYSVSREKKESFPLTVTSAQKNPTAFYLCASSSGLAGVNIQYFGAGTRLSVL.

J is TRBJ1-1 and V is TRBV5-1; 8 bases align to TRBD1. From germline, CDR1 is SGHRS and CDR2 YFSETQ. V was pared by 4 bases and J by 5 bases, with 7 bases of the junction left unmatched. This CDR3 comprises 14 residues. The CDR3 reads CASSVDRVRTEAFF. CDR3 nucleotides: TGCGCCAGCAGCGTGGACAGGGTTCGGACTGAAGCTTTCTTT.